The clone carrying this TCR beta chain was seen a handful of times. TCRdb keeps only in-frame clones here, not all; method: immunoSEQ multiplex PCR. The table shows some 160,000 clones, with about 77% occurring only once. This specimen comes from a study of blood T cell repertoires in COVID-19. Across the whole study: The study drew acute and convalescent COVID-19 samples from the United States, Italy and Spain. Nucleic acid was either cDNA or gDNA, and it came from T cells, B-cell-depleted T cells, or PBMCs.

There are 13 residues in the CDR3. Trimming cost V 4 bases and J 0 bases, with 6 bases left between them. Germline V gene data show CDR1 as SNHLY and CDR2 as FYNNEI. Sequences were obtained from peripheral blood. The chain uses TRBV2 and TRBJ1-1; D gene uncertain. The TCR comes from a woman older than 75 with acute or convalescent COVID-19. Here the CDR3 reads CASSAHMNTEAFF. CDR3 DNA sequence: TGTGCCAGCAGTGCTCACATGAACACTGAAGCTTTCTTT. Based on the CDR3 plus reference TRBV2 and TRBJ1-1, the full variable domain is EPEVTQTPSHQVTQMGQEVILRCVPISNHLYFYWYRQILGQKVEFLVSFYNNEISEKSEIFDDQFSVERPDGSNFTLKIRSTKLEDSAMYFCASSAHMNTEAFFGQGTRLTVV.